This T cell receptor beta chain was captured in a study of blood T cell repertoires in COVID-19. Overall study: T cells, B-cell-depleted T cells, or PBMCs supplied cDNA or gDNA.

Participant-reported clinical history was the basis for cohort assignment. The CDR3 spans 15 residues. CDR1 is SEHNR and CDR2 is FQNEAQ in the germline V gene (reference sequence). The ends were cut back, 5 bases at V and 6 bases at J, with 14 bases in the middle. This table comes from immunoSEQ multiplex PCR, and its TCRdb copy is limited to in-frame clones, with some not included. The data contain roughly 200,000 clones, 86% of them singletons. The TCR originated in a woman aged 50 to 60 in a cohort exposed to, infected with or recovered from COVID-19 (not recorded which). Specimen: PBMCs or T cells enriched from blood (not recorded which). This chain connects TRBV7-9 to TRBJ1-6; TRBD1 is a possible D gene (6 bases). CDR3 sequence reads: CASSNRDTTNSPLHF. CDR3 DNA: TGTGCCAGCAGCAACCGGGACACAACTAATTCACCCCTCCACTTT.